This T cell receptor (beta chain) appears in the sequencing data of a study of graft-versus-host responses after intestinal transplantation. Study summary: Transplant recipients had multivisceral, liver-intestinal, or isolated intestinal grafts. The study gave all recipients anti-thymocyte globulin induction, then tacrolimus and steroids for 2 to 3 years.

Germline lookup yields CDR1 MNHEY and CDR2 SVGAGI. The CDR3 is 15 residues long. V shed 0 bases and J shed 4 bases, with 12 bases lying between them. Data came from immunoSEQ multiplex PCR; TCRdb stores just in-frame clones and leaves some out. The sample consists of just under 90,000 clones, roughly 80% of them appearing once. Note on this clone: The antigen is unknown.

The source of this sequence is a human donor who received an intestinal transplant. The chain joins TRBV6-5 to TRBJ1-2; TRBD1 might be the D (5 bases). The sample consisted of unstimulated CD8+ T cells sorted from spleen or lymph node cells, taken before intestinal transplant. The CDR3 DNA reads TGTGCCAGCAGTTACTCGAGGGGCGCGGGCTATGGCTACACCTTC. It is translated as CASSYSRGAGYGYTF.